These T cell receptor beta chains were read from a single sample in a study of OX40 agonist ivuxolimab in advanced cancers. Produced via immunoSEQ multiplex PCR; TCRdb's table is partial and in-frame only. The sample has over 6,500 clones, 73% seen once. The source material was CD4+ or CD8+ T cells sorted from blood, sampled in a trial of the OX40 agonist ivuxolimab. These receptors originate from an adult with an advanced solid tumor such as melanoma, head and neck, liver or kidney cancer. CDR3s include the opening cysteine and the closing phenylalanine or tryptophan. The D gene is left open where the match is weak. Part of the rows lack a size; the others show once, few, many or a class for expanded clones.

v_gene	j_gene	d_gene	abundance	CDR3nt	CDR3aa
TRBV2	TRBJ1-3	.	.	TGTGCCAGCTGGACAAGCGAGGGAAACACCATATATTTT	CASWTSEGNTIYF
TRBV30	TRBJ2-1	.	.	TGTGCCTGGAGTGCCATCGACAGAAGCTCCTACAATGAGCAGTTCTTC	CAWSAIDRSSYNEQFF
TRBV6-6	TRBJ1-1	TRBD1	once	TGTGCCAGCAGTCCAATCTGGGACAGAAACACTGAAGCTTTCTTT	CASSPIWDRNTEAFF
TRBV9	TRBJ2-5	TRBD2	.	TGTGCCAGCAGCGTAGGGTGCGGGGGGATGGAGACCCAGTACTTC	CASSVGCGGMETQYF
TRBV27	TRBJ1-1	.	.	TGTGCCAGCAAGCCCCAGGGAGAGGGATACACTGAAGCTTTCTTT	CASKPQGEGYTEAFF
TRBV28	TRBJ2-3	TRBD1	.	TGTGCCACCGACGGGGACAGGGTAGCAGATACGCAGTATTTT	CATDGDRVADTQYF
TRBV5-8	TRBJ2-6	.	.	TGTGCCAGCAGCTCCCTTTGGGAGACAGGGAGGGAAGGGGCCAACGTCCTGACTTTC	CASSSLWETGREGANVLTF
TRBV4-3	TRBJ1-6	TRBD1	.	TGCGCCAGCAGCCAAGATCTGACAGGGCTCCTCTCACCCCTCCACTTT	CASSQDLTGLLSPLHF
TRBV6-5	TRBJ1-1	.	.	TGCGCCAGCAGTTCATATGACAGTTCATTCTTT	CASSSYDSSFF
TRBV29-1	TRBJ1-2	TRBD1	.	TGCAGCGGCTCGGGACAGGGGGCGGGGGGCTACACCTTC	CSGSGQGAGGYTF
TRBV11-2	TRBJ2-5	TRBD1	few	TGTGCCAGCAGCTTAGGCTCAGGGGGAGAGACCCAGTACTTC	CASSLGSGGETQYF
TRBV21-1	TRBJ1-2	.	.	TGTGCCAGCAGCCCTGTGGGGGGCGGTCATGGCTACACCTTC	CASSPVGGGHGYTF
TRBV4-3	TRBJ2-1	TRBD1	few	TGCGCCAGCAGCCCCGGGACAGGGTCTTACAATGAGCAGTTCTTC	CASSPGTGSYNEQFF
TRBV5-4	TRBJ2-2	.	.	TGTGCCAGCAGTTACTCCAGGGTTCAGTCCGGGGAGCTGTTTTTT	CASSYSRVQSGELFF
TRBV5-6	TRBJ1-2	.	.	TGTGCCAGCAGCTTGGCCCCGGGGAGAGGCTACACCTTC	CASSLAPGRGYTF
TRBV5-1	TRBJ2-7	.	.	TGCGCCAGCAGCTTGGCCTCTTCCTACGAGCAGTACTTC	CASSLASSYEQYF
TRBV15	TRBJ2-1	TRBD2	.	TGTGCCACCAGCACACTTTCCCGGACTAGCGGCTACAATGAGCAGTTCTTC	CATSTLSRTSGYNEQFF
TRBV5-1	TRBJ1-1	TRBD1	.	TGCGCCAGCAGCCCTAGTCCCGGGACAGGGGAAGCTTTCTTT	CASSPSPGTGEAFF
TRBV27	TRBJ2-7	TRBD1	.	TGTGCCAGCAGTCCCGACAGGGGTGCCCACGAGCAGTACTTC	CASSPDRGAHEQYF
TRBV7-8	TRBJ1-2	TRBD1	.	TGTGCCAGCAGCCCTGGGACAGGGCATGGCTACACCTTC	CASSPGTGHGYTF
TRBV19	TRBJ2-1	TRBD2	.	TGTGCCAGTAGGGAGCGGGGGGCGTACAATGAGCAGTTCTTC	CASRERGAYNEQFF
TRBV5-1	TRBJ1-6	.	few	TGCGCCAGCAGCTTGAAGCAGGGTTGGTCACCCCTCCACTTT	CASSLKQGWSPLHF
TRBV7-2	TRBJ2-1	TRBD2	.	TGTGCCAGCAGCTTAGGGAGCGGGGGGGTAGAGCAGTTCTTC	CASSLGSGGVEQFF
TRBV6-5	TRBJ2-7	TRBD1	.	TGTGCCAGCAGTTCCTGGACAGGGAAAATCTACGAGCAGTACTTC	CASSSWTGKIYEQYF
TRBV4-3	TRBJ2-1	.	few	TGCGCCAGCAGCCAAGGGTGGGTAGCGGATGAGCAGTTCTTC	CASSQGWVADEQFF
TRBV9	TRBJ2-5	.	few	TGTGCCAGCAGCCGCAGCGGTAGACTCCAAGAGACCCAGTACTTC	CASSRSGRLQETQYF
TRBV6-5	TRBJ1-2	.	.	TGTGCCAGTGAATCAGGGATTGGCTACACCTTC	CASESGIGYTF
TRBV5-1	TRBJ2-7	TRBD2	.	TGCGCCAGCAGCCCGACACGAGCGGGAGACTACGAGCAGTACTTC	CASSPTRAGDYEQYF
TRBV21-1	TRBJ1-4	.	.	TGTGCCAGCAGCAAGGTGACTGGATTCGCAACTAATGAAAAACTGTTTTTT	CASSKVTGFATNEKLFF